This passage covers 17 T cell receptor beta chains from one sample sequenced in a study of T cell changes during pregnancy in multiple sclerosis. Libraries were prepared by immunoSEQ multiplex PCR; TCRdb keeps only in-frame clonotypes and omits some of them. The table shows 66,000 or so clones, with 91% occurring only once. The sample in question was CD8+ T cells from peripheral blood mononuclear cells, obtained before pregnancy. Receptors originate from a female donor with multiple sclerosis, enrolled in a pregnancy study.

The chain uses TRBV4-1 and TRBJ2-1; TRBD2 matches at 12 bases. The CDR3 is made up of 15 amino acids. After removal of 1 base from V and 7 bases from J, the junction contained 2 bases not matched to a gene. Germline V lookup: CDR1 MGHRA, CDR2 YSYEKL. CDR3 sequence: CASSQVGLAGNEQFF. The CDR3, as DNA: TGCGCCAGCAGCCAAGTCGGACTAGCGGGGAATGAGCAGTTCTTC.

For this clone: This CDR3 is also generated by other DNA sequences in the sample. The chain carries TRBV6-4 and TRBJ2-3; D not resolved. The V gene lost 0 bases and the J gene lost 0 bases, with 4 bases spanning the gap. Germline-derived CDR1 and CDR2 are MRHNA and SNTAGT. CDR3 length: 14 amino acids. The CDR3 DNA follows: TGTGCCAGCAGTGACTCTGGCAGCACAGATACGCAGTATTTT. It is translated as CASSDSGSTDTQYF.

This clone was recorded only once. This chain uses TRBV10-2 with TRBJ2-5, with D unclear. V was cut by 3 bases and J by 5 bases, with 16 bases left in between. The CDR3 is 15 residues long. The germline V gene encodes CDR1 WSHSY and CDR2 SAAADI. As DNA, the CDR3 is TGCGCCAGCAGTGATAGCTCCCACCCCGGCGAGACCCAGTACTTC. Its protein is CASSDSSHPGETQYF.

The chain uses TRBV7-8 and TRBJ2-2; tentatively, D is TRBD1 (5 bases). Germline V gives CDR1 SGHVS, CDR2 FQNEAQ. This CDR3 has 12 residues. The CDR3 sequence is CVCQGNTGELFF. In DNA, the CDR3 is TGTGTGTGTCAGGGGAACACCGGGGAGCTGTTTTTT.

Ten or more counts support this clone. The chain is built from TRBV12-5 and TRBJ2-7; TRBD1 is a possible D gene (5 bases). Trimming shortened V by 5 bases and J by 0 bases, and 14 bases separated the two germline ends. The CDR3 is made up of 15 amino acids. The germline CDR1 and CDR2 sequences are LGHNT and FRNRAP. The CDR3 DNA sequence: TGTGCTAGTGGTCGAACAGGTGTAGGCTCCTACGAGCAGTACTTC. The encoded protein is CASGRTGVGSYEQYF.

Regarding this clone: One junction end does not reproduce the germline sequence, and a read error may be involved. The chain is built from TRBV11-2 and TRBJ2-1; TRBD1 matches at 8 bases. Looked up from germline, CDR1 is SGHAT and CDR2 is FQNNGV. The CDR3 has 16 amino acids. The CDR3 sequence is CASSLDRQGSYNEQFF. The CDR3 nucleotides are TGTGCCAGCAGCCTAGATCGACAGGGGTCCTACAATGAGCAGTTCTTC.

The chain employs TRBV7-8 and TRBJ2-7, with TRBD1 as a possible D gene (5 bases). With 5 bases removed from V and 3 bases from J, the gap between germline ends came to 11 bases. This CDR3 comprises 13 residues. Germline V lookup: CDR1 SGHVS, CDR2 FQNEAQ. CDR3 amino acids: CASSHRRVYEQYF. In DNA, the CDR3 is TGTGCCAGCAGCCACAGGAGAGTCTACGAGCAGTACTTC. Full variable domain (outside the CDR3, taken from reference TRBV7-8 and TRBJ2-7): GAGVSQSPRYKVAKRGQDVALRCDPISGHVSLFWYQQALGQGPEFLTYFQNEAQLDKSGLPSDRFFAERPEGSVSTLKIQRTQQEDSAVYLCASSHRRVYEQYFGPGTRLTVT.

The CDR3 here is CASSEEARGLEQYF. The CDR3, as DNA: TGTGCCAGCAGTGAAGAGGCGCGGGGTCTTGAGCAGTACTTC. The gene calls are TRBV2 and TRBJ2-7; D might be TRBD2 (6 bases). V was trimmed by 1 base and J by 7 bases, leaving 14 bases between them. The germline V gene encodes CDR1 SNHLY and CDR2 FYNNEI. CDR3 length: 14 amino acids.

This clone was seen only once. The chain employs TRBV27 and TRBJ2-1; 9 bases align to TRBD2. CDR1 is MNHEY, CDR2 SMNVEV, per germline (reference sequence). V gave up 1 base and J gave up 4 bases; unmatched junction bases: 5. CDR3 length: 16 residues. CDR3 nucleotide sequence: TGTGCCAGCAGTTTATTCTCAGCGGGGGGTTACAATGAGCAGTTCTTC. This translates into CASSLFSAGGYNEQFF.

The rearrangement links TRBV16 to TRBJ1-2; D is uncertain. CDR1 and CDR2 (germline): KGHSY, FQNENV. V shed 4 bases and J shed 1 base, with 19 bases lying between them. The CDR3 sequence is 17 residues long. The CDR3 region has the DNA TGTGCCAGCAGCCCCACCCCTGCAGTACGGGTTAACTATGGCTACACCTTC. This sequence encodes CASSPTPAVRVNYGYTF.

This clone was recorded only once. The gene calls are TRBV28 and TRBJ1-1; the D gene is possibly TRBD1 (5 bases). V lost 3 bases and J 1 base, leaving 15 bases between the germline ends. Germline V gives CDR1 MDHEN, CDR2 SYDVKM. The CDR3 loop spans 16 amino acids. In DNA form, the CDR3 reads TGTGCCAGCAGTTTCCCCACGACAGACCCGAACACTGAAGCTTTCTTT. It yields the protein CASSFPTTDPNTEAFF.

This rearrangement joins TRBV9 to TRBJ1-2; maybe TRBD1 (5 bases). V was shortened by 3 bases and J by 5 bases, with 11 bases between the two germline ends. This CDR3 region has 13 residues. The V gene's germline CDR1 is SGDLS and CDR2 YYNGEE. The CDR3 nucleotides read TGTGCCAGCAGCGGAACGACAGTATATGGCTACACCTTC. Translating gives CASSGTTVYGYTF.

This sequence joins TRBV12-5 and TRBJ2-7; D uncertain. The CDR3 is 15 residues long. Germline V lookup: CDR1 LGHNT, CDR2 FRNRAP. Between the trimmed V and J ends, which lost 4 bases and 3 bases, there was a span of 16 bases. DNA of the CDR3: TGTGCTAGTGGTTCTTCGGCGGATGCACTCTACGAGCAGTACTTC. As protein: CASGSSADALYEQYF.

J is TRBJ2-1 and V is TRBV4-2; TRBD2 matches at 10 bases. CDR3 length equals 18 residues. CDR1 and CDR2 (germline): LGHNA, YNFKEQ. J was trimmed by 5 bases and V by 0 bases; bases with no gene match: 10. CDR3 sequence: CASSQDLSVLAGNNEQFF. The CDR3 region has the DNA TGTGCCAGCAGCCAAGATCTTTCCGTACTAGCGGGGAACAATGAGCAGTTCTTC.

The rearrangement uses TRBV27 and TRBJ1-5, with TRBD1 identical over 8 bases. The CDR3 consists of 14 residues. The germline gives CDR1 MNHEY, CDR2 SMNVEV (reference sequence). Trimming at V came to 2 bases and at J to 4 bases, leaving 1 base not matched to a gene. The CDR3 bases are TGTGCCAGCAGTTTACAGGGGGCTAATCAGCCCCAGCATTTT. It codes for CASSLQGANQPQHF.

The chain combines TRBV6-5 with TRBJ2-1; 7 nucleotides line up with TRBD1. CDR3 length equals 15 residues. Germline V gene lookup returns CDR1 MNHEY and CDR2 SVGAGI. V trimming: 3 bases; J trimming: 3 bases; junction bases outside the gene matches: 5. In DNA, the CDR3 is TGTGCCAGCAGTTATCTGGCAGGGGGCTACAATGAGCAGTTCTTC. Translating gives CASSYLAGGYNEQFF.

The genes are TRBV27 and TRBJ2-1, with 8 positions matching TRBD2. CDR1 and CDR2 (germline): MNHEY, SMNVEV (reference sequence). This CDR3 is built from 16 residues. The V segment lost 5 bases and the J segment 2 bases; nucleotides outside the gene matches: 8. This CDR3 is CASSPLAGQAYNEQFF. Here the CDR3 DNA reads TGTGCCAGCAGTCCATTAGCGGGGCAGGCCTACAATGAGCAGTTCTTC.